The 19 T cell receptor beta chains below come from one sample, sequenced in a study of CD8 T cells in ankylosing spondylitis (dated by TCRdb to the late 2010s). What the study reported, not specific to this receptor: A TCR beta motif made up of fewer than 10 highly homologous amino acid variants appeared to be characteristic of blood from ankylosing spondylitis patients.

These TCRs' antigens remain unknown. The library was generated by 5' RACE. Instrument used: Illumina HiSeq 2500. TCRdb trimmed the raw reads at Q25, called clones with MiXCR and kept productive beta chains. Every CDR3 protein is listed once, alongside the most common genes and DNA of its rows. For this sample the table gives approximately 520,000 distinct CDR3 sequences, of which over 4% were detected only once. The top ten constitute roughly 3.2% of the sample. The sequenced sample was blood, either unsorted or a sorted T cell fraction (not recorded which). Receptors were obtained from a male donor with ankylosing spondylitis.

The rearrangement uses TRBV15 and TRBJ2-6; tentatively, D is TRBD2 (5 bases). The CDR3 runs 15 residues. CDR1 is LNHNV, CDR2 YYDKDF, per germline (reference sequence). V lost 5 bases and J lost 1, with 9 bases in between. The CDR3 nucleotides read TGTGCCACCAGCCGGGGAATGTCTGGGGCCAACGTCCTGACTTTC. Translation gives CATSRGMSGANVLTF.

In this sample, this clonotype turned up many times. The rearrangement joins TRBV4-2 to TRBJ1-1; D is ambiguous. Germline CDR1 LGHNA, CDR2 YNFKEQ. V was shortened by 1 base and J by 11 bases, with 11 bases between the two germline ends. This CDR3 has 12 residues. In nucleotides, the CDR3 is TGTGCCAGCAGCCAAGGGAGTGGCAGGGCTTTCTTT. Its protein is CASSQGSGRAFF.

This clonotype has ten or more counts. The chain has TRBV2 and TRBJ1-1; D is unclear. CDR1 SNHLY and CDR2 FYNNEI come from the germline V gene. This CDR3 has 14 amino acids. V dropped 8 bases and J dropped 1 base, with 14 bases sitting between them. The CDR3 DNA sequence: TGTGCCAGCTTTTCAAGACTTTCGAACACTGAAGCTTTCTTT. This translates into CASFSRLSNTEAFF.

This clonotype turned up a few times. The chain employs TRBV27 and TRBJ2-7, with D maybe TRBD2 (6 bases). V lost 5 bases and J lost 2, with 19 bases in between. The CDR3 spans 16 residues. From germline, CDR1 is MNHEY and CDR2 SMNVEV (reference sequence). This CDR3 is CASSTKRRGQPYEQYF. In DNA form, the CDR3 reads TGTGCCAGCAGTACGAAAAGGCGGGGCCAACCCTACGAGCAGTACTTC.

This sequence joins TRBV4-1 and TRBJ2-7, with a weak D call TRBD2 (6 bases). This CDR3 comprises 14 residues. V lost 3 bases and J 0 bases, leaving 9 bases between the germline ends. Germline CDR1 is MGHRA and CDR2 is YSYEKL. The CDR3 protein is CASSHAGSSYEQYF. CDR3 DNA: TGCGCCAGCAGCCACGCGGGGTCCTCCTACGAGCAGTACTTC.

The sample holds many counts of this clonotype. The V gene is TRBV7-2, the J gene TRBJ2-5, with unresolved D. CDR1 SGHTA and CDR2 FQGNSA come from the germline V gene. The V end lost 0 bases, the J end lost 0 bases, and 5 bases lay between the germline ends. This CDR3 region has 14 residues. The CDR3: CASSLANYQETQYF. CDR3 in DNA: TGTGCCAGCAGCTTAGCTAACTACCAAGAGACCCAGTACTTC.

This clonotype was found many times. The rearrangement uses TRBV7-2 and TRBJ2-5; a possible D gene is TRBD2 (6 bases). The CDR3 runs to 14 residues. With 3 bases removed from V and 0 bases from J, the gap between germline ends came to 8 bases. CDR1 is SGHTA, CDR2 FQGNSA, per germline. The CDR3 DNA sequence: TGTGCCAGCAGCTTGCTAGCGAACCAAGAGACCCAGTACTTC. Its protein is CASSLLANQETQYF.

This clonotype was seen repeatedly, ten times or more. The V and J genes are TRBV6-2 or TRBV6-3 and TRBJ1-6; the D gene is possibly TRBD1 (6 bases). Trimming took off 3 bases at V and 10 bases at J, with 10 bases between the two ends. Germline V gives CDR1 MNHEY, CDR2 SVGEGT. This CDR3 has 13 residues. CDR3 in DNA: TGTGCCAGCAGTTATGGGACAAGATCACCCCTCCACTTT. It is translated as CASSYGTRSPLHF.

This clonotype was observed at least ten times. This CDR3 reads CAISLGRPAEAFF. In nucleotides, the CDR3 is TGTGCCATCAGCCTCGGGCGTCCGGCGGAAGCTTTCTTT. The chain recombines TRBV10-3 with TRBJ1-1; D call uncertain. This CDR3 is 13 amino acids long. V shed 6 bases and J shed 8 bases, with 16 bases lying between them. The germline gives CDR1 ENHRY, CDR2 SYGVKD.

V gene TRBV20-1 combines with J gene TRBJ2-7; 11 nucleotides match TRBD2. The CDR3 has 17 amino acids. Germline V lookup: CDR1 DFQATT, CDR2 SNEGSKA (reference sequence). V was pared by 0 bases and J by 3 bases, with 10 bases of the junction left unmatched. The CDR3 here is CSARDILAGGRLYEQYF. The CDR3 region has the DNA TGCAGTGCTAGAGATATCCTAGCGGGGGGCCGGCTCTACGAGCAGTACTTC.

In regard to this clonotype: It may be a read error: a sequence one base away is much more abundant. The rearrangement links TRBV4-1 to TRBJ2-1; no reliable D call. This CDR3 region has 14 residues. Germline assignment: CDR1 MGHRA and CDR2 YSYEKL. With 1 base removed from V and 9 bases from J, the gap between germline ends came to 13 bases. Here the CDR3 reads CASSQVGRRSEQFF. DNA for the CDR3: TGCGCCAGCAGCCAAGTAGGACGGAGAAGTGAGCAGTTCTTC.

Many counts were recorded for this clonotype. The chain recombines TRBV28 with TRBJ1-5; D gene ambiguous. The V end was cut by 8 bases, the J end by 1 base, with 9 bases between. The CDR3 has 13 residues. Germline-derived CDR1 and CDR2 are MDHEN and SYDVKM. As DNA, the CDR3 is TGTGCCAGCGGGAGTGGGAGCAATCAGCCCCAGCATTTT. This gives the protein CASGSGSNQPQHF.

This clonotype has at least ten counts. This sequence joins TRBV4-2 and TRBJ2-3; 11 nucleotides align to TRBD1. The germline V gene has CDR1 LGHNA and CDR2 YNFKEQ. The CDR3 spans 18 residues. J was trimmed by 6 bases and V by 4 bases; bases with no gene match: 15. CDR3 DNA: TGTGCCAGCAGCCTTTACGGACAGGGGGCGGACCGAACGGATACGCAGTATTTT. It specifies CASSLYGQGADRTDTQYF.

This clonotype has more than one count but fewer than ten. CDR3 coding DNA: TGTGCCAGCTCACCCCCAACTCGGACGGAGACCCAGTACTTC. It encodes CASSPPTRTETQYF. The chain employs TRBV18 and TRBJ2-5, with unresolved D. Germline values: CDR1 KGHSH, CDR2 LQKENI. The CDR3 is 14 residues long. V was cut by 3 bases and J by 5 bases, with 13 bases left in between.

This clonotype was seen many times. The rearrangement links TRBV15 to TRBJ1-1, with D hard to call. This CDR3 contains 12 residues. Germline CDR1 and CDR2: LNHNV and YYDKDF (reference sequence). Trimming removed 0 bases at V and 8 bases at J, with 7 bases between. CDR3 nucleotide sequence: TGTGCCACCAGCAGAGATCGGGCAGAAGCTTTCTTT. Its protein product is CATSRDRAEAFF.

This clonotype occurred many times. The chain combines TRBV20-1 with TRBJ1-2, with D maybe TRBD1 (5 bases). V lost 6 bases to trimming and J lost 4 bases, with 21 bases between them. The CDR3 spans 15 residues. CDR1 and CDR2 from the germline V gene are DFQATT and SNEGSKA (reference sequence). The CDR3 DNA reads as TGCAGTGCCAGGGAGTCCGGACGCCCGATCTATGGCTACACCTTC. The encoded protein is CSARESGRPIYGYTF.

V usage is TRBV2 and J usage is TRBJ2-1; D may be TRBD2 (6 bases). The V gene lost 4 bases and the J gene lost 9 bases, with 13 bases spanning the gap. Germline CDR1 SNHLY, CDR2 FYNNEI. The CDR3 spans 13 residues. The CDR3 bases are TGTGCCAGCAGTGTAACTAGCATTGGTGAGCAGTTCTTC. This codes for CASSVTSIGEQFF.

This clonotype was recorded at least ten times. The rearrangement joins TRBV12-3 or TRBV12-4 to TRBJ1-3, with TRBD1 identical over 8 bases. The ends lost 10 bases at V and 4 bases at J; junction bases unmatched: 6. The length of the CDR3 is 13 residues. CDR3 residues: CAIGRTGGNTIYF. In DNA, the CDR3 is TGTGCCATAGGAAGGACAGGGGGAAACACCATATATTTT.

The sample holds many counts of this clonotype. The chain is built from TRBV6-5 and TRBJ1-3; D not resolved. The germline CDR1 and CDR2 sequences are MNHEY and SVGAGI. V was pared by 0 bases and J by 3 bases, with 3 bases between. The CDR3 contains 13 residues. Here the CDR3 reads CASSYSFGNTIYF. The CDR3 nucleotides are TGTGCCAGCAGTTACTCGTTTGGAAACACCATATATTTT.